The following is a T cell receptor (beta chain) sequence with its context. The sample holds other DNA sequences that translate to the same CDR3. Treatment: oral pan-JAK inhibitor, 5-10 mg twice daily. This CDR3 contains 17 residues. Germline V gene data show CDR1 as SGHRS and CDR2 as YFSETQ. Germline trimming cut 0 bases from V and 1 base from J; bases unmatched to any gene: 4. Extracted RNA was reverse transcribed, and the resulting cDNA served as sequencing template. Measured with immunoSEQ multiplex PCR; TCRdb has only the in-frame clones, and not every one. This table holds over 150,000 clones, 50% to 65% found once. The data were taken from a study of CD8+ T cells in alopecia areata.

Sample: CD8+ T cells sorted from blood, taken at week 24, from a patient treated with tofacitinib. The clonotype originates from a human donor with alopecia areata. The rearrangement uses TRBV5-1 and TRBJ1-6; 7 bases are shared with TRBD1. CDR3 region: CASSLDRGGSYNSPLHF. The CDR3 bases are TGCGCCAGCAGCTTGGACAGGGGTGGATCCTATAATTCACCCCTCCACTTT.